These T cell receptor beta chains were read from a single sample in a study of blood T cells in healthy people across ages. TCRdb re-analysed the 5' RACE reads in MiXCR, keeping a single row per CDR3 protein. This table has around 800,000 distinct CDR3 sequences, about 26% appearing once. The data were also submitted as part of a second study, on T cells of mothers and their children.

The sample comprised blood. The receptors shown here come from a boy aged 5-17 years in good health. The CDR3 runs from the conserved cysteine through the conserved F or W. A D gene is named only where the DNA matches it firmly. Some rows mark clone size as missing; the rest say once, few, many or name a class of expanded clone.

J gene: TRBJ1-4
D gene: -
V gene: TRBV6-5
clone size: -
CDR3 protein: CASRPGPSREKLFF
CDR3 DNA: TGTGCCAGCAGGCCGGGACCCTCTCGGGAAAAACTGTTTTTT

J gene: TRBJ2-6
D gene: TRBD1
V gene: TRBV27
clone size: -
CDR3 protein: CASSSRYRGAGANVLTF
CDR3 DNA: TGTGCCAGCAGTTCCAGGTACAGGGGTGCGGGGGCCAACGTCCTGACTTTC

J gene: TRBJ2-1
D gene: -
V gene: TRBV7-3
clone size: few
CDR3 protein: CASSSGTSPVGEQFF
CDR3 DNA: TGTGCCAGCAGCTCTGGGACTTCCCCGGTTGGGGAGCAGTTCTTC

J gene: TRBJ2-6
D gene: TRBD1
V gene: TRBV6-5
clone size: few
CDR3 protein: CASSSRQGAGGANVLTF
CDR3 DNA: TGTGCCAGCAGTTCTCGACAGGGTGCTGGTGGGGCCAACGTCCTGACTTTC

J gene: TRBJ1-4
D gene: -
V gene: TRBV4-2
clone size: few
CDR3 protein: CASSPLGATTNEKLFF
CDR3 DNA: TGTGCCAGCAGCCCCTTGGGGGCAACAACTAATGAAAAACTGTTTTTT

J gene: TRBJ2-5
D gene: -
V gene: TRBV4-1
clone size: few
CDR3 protein: CASSQGRVRETQYF
CDR3 DNA: TGCGCCAGCAGCCAAGGGAGGGTTCGAGAGACCCAGTACTTC

J gene: TRBJ1-1
D gene: TRBD1
V gene: TRBV2
clone size: few
CDR3 protein: CASINILTGSTEAFF
CDR3 DNA: TGTGCCAGCATAAACATCCTGACAGGGTCCACTGAAGCTTTCTTT

J gene: TRBJ1-1
D gene: -
V gene: TRBV7-9
clone size: many
CDR3 protein: CASSPSPNTEAFF
CDR3 DNA: TGTGCCAGCAGCCCTAGCCCGAACACTGAAGCTTTCTTT

J gene: TRBJ2-5
D gene: TRBD2
V gene: TRBV7-2
clone size: few
CDR3 protein: CASSDRRGALQETQYF
CDR3 DNA: TGTGCCAGCAGCGACCGGCGGGGGGCTCTACAAGAGACCCAGTACTTC

J gene: TRBJ1-4
D gene: -
V gene: TRBV25-1
clone size: few
CDR3 protein: CASPSGGDEKLFF
CDR3 DNA: TGTGCCAGCCCTAGTGGAGGGGATGAAAAACTGTTTTTT

J gene: TRBJ2-5
D gene: -
V gene: TRBV2
clone size: -
CDR3 protein: CASRAPAEETQYF
CDR3 DNA: TGTGCCAGCAGAGCCCCTGCAGAGGAGACCCAGTACTTC

J gene: TRBJ2-7
D gene: -
V gene: TRBV7-9
clone size: -
CDR3 protein: CASSLLREEQYF
CDR3 DNA: TGTGCCAGCAGCTTACTCCGGGAAGAGCAGTACTTC

J gene: TRBJ2-5
D gene: TRBD2
V gene: TRBV29-1
clone size: -
CDR3 protein: CSATPAGVQETQYF
CDR3 DNA: TGCAGCGCCACTCCAGCGGGGGTGCAAGAGACCCAGTACTTC

J gene: TRBJ2-3
D gene: TRBD2
V gene: TRBV4-1
clone size: few
CDR3 protein: CASSQTYLTSAGGRTQYF
CDR3 DNA: TGCGCCAGCAGCCAGACGTATCTGACCTCAGCGGGGGGGAGGACGCAGTATTTT

J gene: TRBJ2-5
D gene: -
V gene: TRBV6-6
clone size: few
CDR3 protein: CASSYAGPQETQYF
CDR3 DNA: TGTGCCAGCAGTTACGCAGGGCCCCAAGAGACCCAGTACTTC

J gene: TRBJ1-2
D gene: -
V gene: TRBV10-3
clone size: few
CDR3 protein: CAISSRDGYGYTF
CDR3 DNA: TGTGCCATCAGCTCCCGGGACGGCTATGGCTACACCTTC

J gene: TRBJ1-2
D gene: -
V gene: TRBV2
clone size: few
CDR3 protein: CASSDAQEINYGYTF
CDR3 DNA: TGTGCCAGCAGTGACGCACAGGAGATCAACTATGGCTACACCTTC

J gene: TRBJ2-7
D gene: TRBD1
V gene: TRBV6-6
clone size: few
CDR3 protein: CASSHRTGTGEQYF
CDR3 DNA: TGTGCCAGCAGTCATAGGACAGGGACGGGGGAGCAGTACTTC

J gene: TRBJ2-3
D gene: -
V gene: TRBV6-1
clone size: -
CDR3 protein: CASRTLRELLPTDTQYF
CDR3 DNA: TGTGCCAGCAGAACTCTCCGGGAGCTTTTACCCACAGATACGCAGTATTTT

J gene: TRBJ2-2
D gene: -
V gene: TRBV27
clone size: -
CDR3 protein: CASSSQGSGELLF
CDR3 DNA: TGTGCCAGCAGTTCCCAGGGGTCAGGGGAGCTGCTTTTT

J gene: TRBJ2-7
D gene: -
V gene: TRBV4-1
clone size: -
CDR3 protein: CASSLDQGTLYEQYF
CDR3 DNA: TGCGCCAGCAGCCTTGACCAGGGGACTCTTTACGAGCAGTACTTC

J gene: TRBJ2-6
D gene: -
V gene: TRBV6-5
clone size: -
CDR3 protein: CASKGPGANVLTF
CDR3 DNA: TGTGCCAGCAAGGGCCCTGGGGCCAACGTCCTGACTTTC

J gene: TRBJ1-3
D gene: -
V gene: TRBV6-5
clone size: -
CDR3 protein: CASSYQRQIGNTIYF
CDR3 DNA: TGTGCCAGCAGTTACCAGCGACAGATTGGAAACACCATATATTTT

J gene: TRBJ2-2
D gene: -
V gene: TRBV7-9
clone size: -
CDR3 protein: CASSYQLERGGSRTGELFF
CDR3 DNA: TGTGCCAGCAGCTATCAACTTGAGAGAGGGGGATCGAGGACCGGGGAGCTGTTTTTT

J gene: TRBJ1-2
D gene: -
V gene: TRBV12-5
clone size: -
CDR3 protein: CASGQGPSDYGYTF
CDR3 DNA: TGTGCTAGTGGGCAAGGACCATCAGACTATGGCTACACCTTC

J gene: TRBJ1-6
D gene: TRBD1
V gene: TRBV4-1
clone size: -
CDR3 protein: CASSEGRGQYNSPLHF
CDR3 DNA: TGCGCCAGCAGCGAGGGCAGGGGACAGTATAATTCACCCCTCCACTTT

J gene: TRBJ2-1
D gene: TRBD2
V gene: TRBV4-2
clone size: few
CDR3 protein: CASSQEFRGGQFF
CDR3 DNA: TGTGCCAGCAGCCAAGAGTTCCGCGGGGGGCAGTTCTTC

J gene: TRBJ1-3
D gene: -
V gene: TRBV10-3
clone size: -
CDR3 protein: CASSGLGSGNTIYF
CDR3 DNA: TGTGCCTCCAGTGGTTTGGGCTCTGGAAACACCATATATTTT

J gene: TRBJ2-4
D gene: -
V gene: TRBV5-1
clone size: -
CDR3 protein: CASSSGGLENIQYF
CDR3 DNA: TGCGCCAGCAGCTCGGGGGGCCTGGAAAACATTCAGTACTTC

J gene: TRBJ2-5
D gene: -
V gene: TRBV14
clone size: -
CDR3 protein: CASSQGIIGAGYETQYF
CDR3 DNA: TGTGCCAGCAGCCAGGGCATCATCGGGGCGGGCTACGAGACCCAGTACTTC

J gene: TRBJ2-1
D gene: TRBD2
V gene: TRBV4-2
clone size: few
CDR3 protein: CASSQRTSGGDRYNEQFF
CDR3 DNA: TGTGCCAGCAGCCAAAGGACTAGCGGGGGGGACCGCTACAATGAGCAGTTCTTC

J gene: TRBJ2-5
D gene: -
V gene: TRBV29-1
clone size: -
CDR3 protein: CSVVRETQYF
CDR3 DNA: TGCAGCGTTGTGAGAGAGACCCAGTACTTC

J gene: TRBJ2-1
D gene: -
V gene: TRBV9
clone size: -
CDR3 protein: CASSVAGDGNEQFF
CDR3 DNA: TGTGCCAGCAGCGTAGCTGGGGACGGGAATGAGCAGTTCTTC

J gene: TRBJ2-2
D gene: -
V gene: TRBV6-5
clone size: few
CDR3 protein: CAPTYGGPSGELFF
CDR3 DNA: TGTGCCCCGACCTACGGGGGCCCGAGCGGGGAGCTGTTTTTT

J gene: TRBJ2-1
D gene: -
V gene: TRBV6-5
clone size: many
CDR3 protein: CASSYGRQAYNEQFF
CDR3 DNA: TGTGCCAGCAGTTACGGGAGGCAGGCCTACAATGAGCAGTTCTTC

J gene: TRBJ2-7
D gene: -
V gene: TRBV7-2
clone size: many
CDR3 protein: CASTHGAGSLTYEQYF
CDR3 DNA: TGTGCCAGCACCCATGGGGCGGGGAGCCTGACCTACGAGCAGTACTTC

J gene: TRBJ2-3
D gene: TRBD2
V gene: TRBV5-1
clone size: few
CDR3 protein: CASSLVLSGVTDTQYF
CDR3 DNA: TGCGCCAGCAGCTTGGTTCTTAGCGGGGTCACAGATACGCAGTATTTT

J gene: TRBJ2-3
D gene: -
V gene: TRBV24-1
clone size: -
CDR3 protein: CATSDLGQDTQYF
CDR3 DNA: TGTGCCACCAGTGATTTGGGTCAAGATACGCAGTATTTT

J gene: TRBJ2-1
D gene: -
V gene: TRBV20-1
clone size: few
CDR3 protein: CSARDYGRGYNEQFF
CDR3 DNA: TGCAGTGCTAGAGATTACGGGCGAGGGTACAATGAGCAGTTCTTC

J gene: TRBJ2-7
D gene: TRBD1
V gene: TRBV7-9
clone size: -
CDR3 protein: CASSLSQGIYEQYF
CDR3 DNA: TGTGCCAGCAGCTTGTCACAGGGGATCTACGAGCAGTACTTC

J gene: TRBJ1-3
D gene: TRBD1
V gene: TRBV12-3/TRBV12-4
clone size: -
CDR3 protein: CASSFRGIRNTIYF
CDR3 DNA: TGTGCCAGCAGTTTCAGGGGGATTCGAAACACCATATATTTT

J gene: TRBJ1-3
D gene: -
V gene: TRBV20-1
clone size: few
CDR3 protein: CIASSGGTSGNTIYF
CDR3 DNA: TGCATTGCGAGTTCAGGAGGGACCTCTGGAAACACCATATATTTT